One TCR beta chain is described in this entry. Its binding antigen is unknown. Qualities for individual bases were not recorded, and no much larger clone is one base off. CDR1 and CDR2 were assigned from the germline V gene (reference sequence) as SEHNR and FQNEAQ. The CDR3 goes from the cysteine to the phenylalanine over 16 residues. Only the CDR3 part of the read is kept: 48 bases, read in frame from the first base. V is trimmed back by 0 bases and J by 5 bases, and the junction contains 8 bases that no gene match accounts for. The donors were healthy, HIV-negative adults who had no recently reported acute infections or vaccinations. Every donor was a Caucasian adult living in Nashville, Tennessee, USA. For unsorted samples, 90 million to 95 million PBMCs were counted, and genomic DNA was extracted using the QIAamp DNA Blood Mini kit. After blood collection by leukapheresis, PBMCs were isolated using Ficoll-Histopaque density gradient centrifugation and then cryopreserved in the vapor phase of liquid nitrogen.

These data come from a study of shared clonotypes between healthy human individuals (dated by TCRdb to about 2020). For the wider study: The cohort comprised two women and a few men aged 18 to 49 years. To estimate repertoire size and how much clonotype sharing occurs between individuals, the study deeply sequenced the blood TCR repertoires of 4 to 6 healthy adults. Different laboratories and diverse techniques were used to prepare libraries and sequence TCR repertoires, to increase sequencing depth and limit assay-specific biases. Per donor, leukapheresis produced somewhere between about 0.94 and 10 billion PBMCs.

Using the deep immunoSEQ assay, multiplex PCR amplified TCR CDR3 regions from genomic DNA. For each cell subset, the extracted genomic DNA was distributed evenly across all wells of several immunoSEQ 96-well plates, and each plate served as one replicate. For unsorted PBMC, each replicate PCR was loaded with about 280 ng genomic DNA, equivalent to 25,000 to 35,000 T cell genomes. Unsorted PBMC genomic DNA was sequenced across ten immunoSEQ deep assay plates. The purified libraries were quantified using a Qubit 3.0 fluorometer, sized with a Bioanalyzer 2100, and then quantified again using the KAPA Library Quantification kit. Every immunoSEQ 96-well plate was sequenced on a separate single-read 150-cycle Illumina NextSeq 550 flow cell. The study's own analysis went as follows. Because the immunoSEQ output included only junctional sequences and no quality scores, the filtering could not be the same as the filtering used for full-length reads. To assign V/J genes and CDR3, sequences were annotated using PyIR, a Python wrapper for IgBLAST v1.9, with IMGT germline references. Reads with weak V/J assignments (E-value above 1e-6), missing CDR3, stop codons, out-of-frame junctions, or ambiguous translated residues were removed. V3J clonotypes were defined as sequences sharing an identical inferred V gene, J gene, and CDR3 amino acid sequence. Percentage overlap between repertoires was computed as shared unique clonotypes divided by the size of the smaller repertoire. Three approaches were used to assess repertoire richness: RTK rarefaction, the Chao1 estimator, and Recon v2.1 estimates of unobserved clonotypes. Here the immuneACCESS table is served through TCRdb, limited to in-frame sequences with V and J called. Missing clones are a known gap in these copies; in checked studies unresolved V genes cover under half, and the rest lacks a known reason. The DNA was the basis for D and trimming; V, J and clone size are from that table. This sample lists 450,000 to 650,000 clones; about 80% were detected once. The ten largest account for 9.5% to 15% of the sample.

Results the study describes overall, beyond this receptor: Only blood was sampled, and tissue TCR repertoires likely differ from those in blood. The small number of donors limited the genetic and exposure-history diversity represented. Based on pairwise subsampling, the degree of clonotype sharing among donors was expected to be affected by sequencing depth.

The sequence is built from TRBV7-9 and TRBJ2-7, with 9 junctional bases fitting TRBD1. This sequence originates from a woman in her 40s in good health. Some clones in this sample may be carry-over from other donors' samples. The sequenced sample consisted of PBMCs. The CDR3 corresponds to CASSLAPGQGSHEQYF. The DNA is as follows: TGTGCCAGCAGCTTAGCTCCCGGACAGGGGAGCCACGAGCAGTACTTC. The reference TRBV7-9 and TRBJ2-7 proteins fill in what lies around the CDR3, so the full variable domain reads DTGVSQNPRHKITKRGQNVTFRCDPISEHNRLYWYRQTLGQGPEFLTYFQNEAQLEKSRLLSDRFSAERPKGSFSTLEIQRTEQGDSAMYLCASSLAPGQGSHEQYFGPGTRLTVT.